This TCR beta chain was identified during a study of T-cell reconstitution after alpha-beta-depleted transplantation in children. Construction of the TCRbeta library involved unique molecular identifiers. MiXCR, applied by TCRdb to the PCR reads, yields one record per CDR3 protein. The sample lists 200,000 to 300,000 distinct CDR3 sequences; approximately 12% were seen once. There are many counts of this clonotype. This material consisted of PBMCs from the stem cell graft donor, taken from the stem cell graft. This receptor was identified in a human donor who donated a stem cell graft to a child with acute lymphoblastic leukemia.

In nucleotides, the CDR3 is TGTGCCAGCAGCTCCCTCGGGCTGCTGGGGTACGAGCAGTACTTC. Amino acid sequence: CASSSLGLLGYEQYF. This rearrangement joins TRBV11-2 to TRBJ2-7; D unresolved. Germline loops: CDR1 SGHAT, CDR2 FQNNGV. The CDR3 extends over 15 amino acids. Trimming shortened V by 4 bases and J by 4 bases, and 17 bases separated the two germline ends. The full variable domain, completed using reference TRBV11-2 and TRBJ2-7, is EAGVAQSPRYKIIEKRQSVAFWCNPISGHATLYWYQQILGQGPKLLIQFQNNGVVDDSQLPKDRFSAERLKGVDSTLKIQPAKLEDSAVYLCASSSLGLLGYEQYFGPGTRLTVT.